These 28 T cell receptor beta chains share one sample of origin, sequenced in a study of CD8+CD57+ T cells in acquired aplastic anemia. TCR beta VDJ and CDR3 were profiled, and genomic DNA was the template. TCRdb independently ran MiXCR on the reads; one entry per CDR3 protein. The sample includes about 190,000 distinct CDR3 sequences, less than 60% of them seen just once. Patients picked for sequencing had shown CD8+CD57+ cell expansion detected by flow cytometry. The sample consisted of sorted CD4+, CD8+, or CD8+CD57+ T cells (not recorded which) from PBMCs. The receptors shown here come from a human donor with aplastic anemia.

This clonotype occurred many times. The chain is built from TRBV20-1 and TRBJ1-2; 7 bases match TRBD1. Germline lookup yields CDR1 DFQATT and CDR2 SNEGSKA (reference sequence). This CDR3 has 12 amino acids. The CDR3: CSSRLQGYGYTF. In DNA, the CDR3 is TGCAGCTCGCGACTACAGGGGTATGGCTACACCTTC.

This clonotype was detected ten times or more. The chain uses TRBV15 and TRBJ1-4; 9 bases are a match to TRBD1. The CDR3 has 15 residues. Losses at the gene ends were 5 bases for V and 10 bases for J; bases not matched to a gene: 11. CDR1 is LNHNV, CDR2 YYDKDF, per germline (reference sequence). The CDR3 is CATSRRPGQGGKLFF. As DNA, the CDR3 is TGTGCCACCAGCCGGAGACCGGGACAGGGAGGAAAACTGTTTTTT.

This clonotype has a handful of counts. The chain recombines TRBV19 with TRBJ1-1; 7 bases align to TRBD1. V lost 3 bases, J lost 0 bases, and 7 bases stayed unmatched. Germline V gene sequence: CDR1 LNHDA, CDR2 SQIVND (reference sequence). The CDR3 extends over 16 amino acids. The CDR3, as DNA: TGTGCCAGTAGTATTGGGGGACAGACATTGAACACTGAAGCTTTCTTT. It specifies CASSIGGQTLNTEAFF. The full variable domain, completed using reference TRBV19 and TRBJ1-1, is DGGITQSPKYLFRKEGQNVTLSCEQNLNHDAMYWYRQDPGQGLRLIYYSQIVNDFQKGDIAEGYSVSREKKESFPLTVTSAQKNPTAFYLCASSIGGQTLNTEAFFGQGTRLTVV.

The gene calls are TRBV10-3 and TRBJ2-2; tentative D call: TRBD1 (5 bases). Trimming cost V 6 bases and J 3 bases, with 14 bases left between them. The CDR3 loop spans 15 amino acids. Per germline, CDR1 ENHRY and CDR2 SYGVKD. The CDR3, as DNA: TGTGCCATCAGGCAGGCAGGGTCGGACACCGGGGAGCTGTTTTTT. Translation gives CAIRQAGSDTGELFF.

This clonotype was detected many times. The rearrangement joins TRBV19 to TRBJ1-2; 7 nucleotides line up with TRBD1. The CDR3 runs 12 residues. Germline CDR1 and CDR2: LNHDA and SQIVND (reference sequence). V shed 8 bases, J shed 9 bases, and the junction held 9 bases outside the gene matches. Here the CDR3 reads CASSAWDSSYTF. CDR3 sequence (DNA): TGTGCCAGTTCAGCATGGGACAGCAGCTACACCTTC.

This clonotype was recorded a few times. CDR3 DNA sequence: TGCGCCAGCAGTGGTAGGCAGAACAATGAGCAGTTCTTC. Translation gives CASSGRQNNEQFF. V and J are TRBV10-2 and TRBJ2-1; D is ambiguous. Germline V gene sequence: CDR1 WSHSY, CDR2 SAAADI. This CDR3 comprises 13 residues. Trimming removed 4 bases from V and 5 bases from J, with 9 bases in between.

The sample holds a few counts of this clonotype. The rearrangement uses TRBV7-8 and TRBJ2-7; the match to TRBD1 covers 9 bases. Germline V gene data show CDR1 as SGHVS and CDR2 as FQNEAQ. The J segment lost 6 bases and the V segment lost 5 bases, leaving 8 bases of the junction unmatched. The CDR3 has 14 residues. The CDR3 DNA sequence: TGTGCCAGCAGCACCGGGACAGGGCTGGGCGAGCAGTACTTC. It codes for CASSTGTGLGEQYF.

Comments on this clonotype: A much larger clone lies one base from this, so it may be a read error. This sequence joins TRBV6-1 and TRBJ1-2, with D hard to call. V lost 6 bases, J lost 8 bases, and 16 bases lay in between. Looked up from germline, CDR1 is MNHNS and CDR2 is SASEGT. This CDR3 region has 13 residues. The CDR3 DNA sequence: TGTGCCAGCAGCCACGGCGGTCTCGACGGCTACACCTTC. As protein: CASSHGGLDGYTF.

The chain links TRBV3-1 to TRBJ2-5, with D uncertain. There are 12 residues in the CDR3. Trimming took 7 bases from V and 4 from J, leaving 10 bases between them. Germline CDR1 is LGHDT and CDR2 is YNNKEL (reference sequence). CDR3 sequence reads: CASTVAGETQYF. Here the CDR3 DNA reads TGTGCCAGCACAGTCGCAGGAGAGACCCAGTACTTC.

This clonotype was seen a single time. At one end the junction does not follow the germline gene, possibly because of a read error. This chain joins TRBV7-9 and TRBJ1-6; 8 positions agree with TRBD1. Germline CDR1 reads SEHNR; CDR2 reads FQNEAQ (reference sequence). The CDR3 loop spans 14 amino acids. Here the CDR3 DNA reads TGTGCCAGCGGTCCGGGACAGGTTAATTCAGCCCTCCACTTT. Encoded protein: CASGPGQVNSALHF.

In this sample, this clonotype turned up a few times. CDR3 sequence reads: CAWNSGAPDTQYF. For the CDR3, the DNA is TGTGCCTGGAACTCGGGGGCCCCCGATACGCAGTATTTT. This chain links TRBV30 with TRBJ2-3; D is tentatively TRBD1 or TRBD2 (6 bases each). The V gene's germline CDR1 is GTSNPN and CDR2 SVGIG (reference sequence). This CDR3 spans 13 amino acids. The V and J ends lost 4 bases and 6 bases respectively, with 14 bases between them. The full variable domain, completed using reference TRBV30 and TRBJ2-3, is SQTIHQWPATLVQPVGSPLSLECTVEGTSNPNLYWYRQAAGRGLQLLFYSVGIGQISSEVPQNLSASRPQDRQFILSSKKLLLSDSGFYLCAWNSGAPDTQYFGPGTRLTVL.

This clonotype was counted many times. This chain links TRBV2 with TRBJ2-5, with 8 nucleotides matching TRBD1. The V gene end was trimmed by 6 bases and the J gene end by 5 bases; junction bases not matched to a gene: 2. The germline gives CDR1 SNHLY, CDR2 FYNNEI. The CDR3 extends over 12 amino acids. The CDR3, as DNA: TGTGCCAGCAGCTGGGACAGGGAGACCCAGTACTTC. This sequence encodes CASSWDRETQYF.

This clonotype was picked up many times. The rearrangement links TRBV20-1 to TRBJ1-5; a weak D match, TRBD1 (5 bases). Trimming shortened V by 1 base and J by 1 base, and 11 bases separated the two germline ends. Germline V CDR1 and CDR2: DFQATT, SNEGSKA (reference sequence). The CDR3 totals 15 residues. The CDR3 loop is CSARAGGRSNQPQHF. The CDR3 DNA reads TGCAGTGCTAGAGCCGGGGGAAGGAGCAATCAGCCCCAGCATTTT.

The genes are TRBV7-6 and TRBJ2-5, with D perhaps TRBD2 (5 bases). Germline V lookup: CDR1 SGHVS, CDR2 FNYEAQ. The CDR3 has 15 residues. The V and J ends lost 0 bases and 3 bases respectively, with 11 bases between them. CDR3 DNA sequence: TGTGCCAGCAGCTTAGCCCCCCAGGAGGAAGAGACCCAGTACTTC. Protein: CASSLAPQEEETQYF.

In this sample, this clonotype turned up a few times. The genes are TRBV4-3 and TRBJ2-1, with D perhaps TRBD2 (5 bases). Between the trimmed V and J ends, which lost 1 base and 12 bases, there was a span of 19 bases. Looked up from germline, CDR1 is LGHNA and CDR2 is YSLEER. The CDR3 extends over 15 amino acids. The CDR3 sequence is CASSQARDPLAVQFF. The CDR3, as DNA: TGCGCCAGCAGCCAAGCTCGTGACCCCCTAGCCGTGCAGTTCTTC.

The rearrangement joins TRBV9 to TRBJ2-4; tentative D call: TRBD1 (6 bases). The CDR3 totals 14 residues. CDR1 is SGDLS and CDR2 is YYNGEE in the germline V gene. The V gene lost 4 bases and the J gene lost 2 bases, with 10 bases spanning the gap. CDR3 DNA sequence: TGTGCCAGCAGCCCCAGGGGTACCAAAAACATTCAGTACTTC. It encodes CASSPRGTKNIQYF.

The chain is built from TRBV29-1 and TRBJ1-2; no reliable D call. The germline V gene encodes CDR1 SQVTM and CDR2 ANQGSEA. The CDR3 runs 13 residues. Trimming pared 5 bases from V and 0 bases from J, leaving 10 bases between. The CDR3: CSVRPGSNYGYTF. CDR3 DNA: TGCAGCGTTCGTCCGGGTTCTAACTATGGCTACACCTTC. Full variable domain (outside the CDR3, taken from reference TRBV29-1 and TRBJ1-2): SAVISQKPSRDICQRGTSLTIQCQVDSQVTMMFWYRQQPGQSLTLIATANQGSEATYESGFVIDKFPISRPNLTFSTLTVSNMSPEDSSIYLCSVRPGSNYGYTFGSGTRLTVV.

To note about this clonotype: A read error is possible here, since a much larger clone lies one base away. The rearrangement uses TRBV5-1 and TRBJ1-1; a possible D gene is TRBD1 (5 bases). V lost 1 base to trimming and J lost 1 base, with 11 bases between them. Germline CDR1 reads SGHRS; CDR2 reads YFSETQ. There are 15 residues in the CDR3. DNA of the CDR3: TGCGCCAGCAGCTTGCAGACAGCCGGGAACACTGAAGCTTTCTTT. It is translated as CASSLQTAGNTEAFF.

The chain couples TRBV4-2 to TRBJ2-7; TRBD2 matches 11 bases. CDR1 and CDR2 (germline): LGHNA, YNFKEQ. The CDR3 has 15 residues. V shed 1 base, J shed 2 bases, and the junction held 1 base outside the gene matches. CDR3 DNA sequence: TGTGCCAGCAGCCAAGGACTAGCGGGGACCTACGAGCAGTACTTC. Encoded protein: CASSQGLAGTYEQYF.

This clonotype was recorded many times. This chain connects TRBV24-1 to TRBJ2-1, with 7 nucleotides matching TRBD2. Germline V gene lookup returns CDR1 KGHDR and CDR2 SFDVKD. CDR3 length: 15 amino acids. V shed 2 bases, J shed 7 bases, and the junction held 7 bases outside the gene matches. The CDR3 protein is CATSDSRGSGNEQFF. The CDR3 DNA is TGTGCCACCAGTGATTCGCGGGGTAGCGGGAATGAGCAGTTCTTC.

To note about this clonotype: The conserved closing phenylalanine or tryptophan is absent in this CDR3, likely reflecting a read error. The rearrangement links TRBV5-1 to TRBJ2-1; TRBD2 is a possible D gene (5 bases). Germline CDR1 reads SGHRS; CDR2 reads YFSETQ. This CDR3 has 13 amino acids. The CDR3 nucleotides are TGCGCCAGCGGCTTGGACTCCTTCAATGAGCAGTTCCTC. Translated, it gives CASGLDSFNEQFL.

In this sample, this clonotype turned up many times. This chain links TRBV6-1 with TRBJ2-1; 9 nucleotides agree with TRBD2. Germline-derived CDR1 and CDR2 are MNHNS and SASEGT. With 4 bases clipped from V and 7 bases from J, the junction kept 8 bases outside the gene matches. CDR3 length: 15 residues. The CDR3 is CASSVFSGSRNEQFF. The CDR3 DNA is TGTGCCAGCAGTGTCTTTAGCGGGAGTCGTAATGAGCAGTTCTTC.

The rearrangement joins TRBV24-1 to TRBJ1-2; D ambiguous. This CDR3 has 13 amino acids. From germline, CDR1 is KGHDR and CDR2 SFDVKD. Trimming took off 5 bases at V and 2 bases at J, with 8 bases between the two ends. CDR3 DNA: TGTGCCACCAGTGCTAGAGAGAACTATGGCTACACCTTC. Translation gives CATSARENYGYTF.

This clonotype was recorded at least ten times. The chain is built from TRBV5-1 and TRBJ2-1; D call uncertain. Deletions cut 0 bases from V and 6 bases from J, with 4 bases between. This CDR3 has 12 residues. The germline CDR1 and CDR2 sequences are SGHRS and YFSETQ. The CDR3 region has the DNA TGCGCCAGCAGCTTGGACGCCAATGAGCAGTTCTTC. Protein: CASSLDANEQFF.

The chain uses TRBV7-2 and TRBJ2-7; possible D gene TRBD1, 6 bases. Trimming left V 7 bases short and J 3 bases short, with 16 bases between. This CDR3 region has 14 residues. Germline V gene lookup returns CDR1 SGHTA and CDR2 FQGNSA. CDR3 sequence: CASTPRPGDYEQYF. The DNA for the CDR3 is TGTGCCAGCACCCCTCGCCCAGGGGACTACGAGCAGTACTTC. Together with reference TRBV7-2 and TRBJ2-7, the CDR3 gives the full variable domain: GAGVSQSPSNKVTEKGKDVELRCDPISGHTALYWYRQSLGQGLEFLIYFQGNSAPDKSGLPSDRFSAERTGGSVSTLTIQRTQQEDSAVYLCASTPRPGDYEQYFGPGTRLTVT.

The chain combines TRBV10-3 with TRBJ2-7; 9 bases match TRBD1. The CDR3 covers 17 residues. The V gene end was trimmed by 6 bases and the J gene end by 0 bases; junction bases not matched to a gene: 12. CDR1 ENHRY and CDR2 SYGVKD come from the germline V gene. The DNA of the CDR3 is TGTGCCATCAGGGCTAAGGAACAGGGGGCGAGCTCCTACGAGCAGTACTTC. Translation gives CAIRAKEQGASSYEQYF.

The chain couples TRBV20-1 to TRBJ2-3, with 8 bases aligning to TRBD2. This CDR3 is 15 amino acids long. Germline V lookup: CDR1 DFQATT, CDR2 SNEGSKA (reference sequence). Trimming cost V 2 bases and J 6 bases; bases outside gene matches: 10. This chain's CDR3 is CSARHLGLAWDTQYF. The CDR3 nucleotides read TGCAGTGCTAGACACCTCGGACTAGCATGGGATACGCAGTATTTT.

The genes are TRBV29-1 and TRBJ1-1; D is uncertain. The CDR3 runs to 13 residues. Germline CDR1 reads SQVTM; CDR2 reads ANQGSEA. V dropped 8 bases and J dropped 2 bases, with 15 bases sitting between them. The CDR3 coding sequence is TGCAGCCCGACACCTGGGGTAAACACTGAAGCTTTCTTT. This codes for CSPTPGVNTEAFF.